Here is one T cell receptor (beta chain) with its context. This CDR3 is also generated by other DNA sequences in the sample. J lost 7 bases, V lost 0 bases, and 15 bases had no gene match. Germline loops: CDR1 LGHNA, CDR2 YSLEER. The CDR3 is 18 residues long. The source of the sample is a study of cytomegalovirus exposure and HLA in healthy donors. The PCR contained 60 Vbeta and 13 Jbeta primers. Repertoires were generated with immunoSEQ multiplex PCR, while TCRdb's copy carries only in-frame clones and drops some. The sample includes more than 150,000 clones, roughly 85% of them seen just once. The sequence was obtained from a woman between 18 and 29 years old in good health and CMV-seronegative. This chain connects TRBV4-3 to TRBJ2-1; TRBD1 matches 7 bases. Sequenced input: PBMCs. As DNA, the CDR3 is TGCGCCAGCAGCCAAGACATCAGAAGGGGGCCCCTTCGTAATGAGCAGTTCTTC. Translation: CASSQDIRRGPLRNEQFF.